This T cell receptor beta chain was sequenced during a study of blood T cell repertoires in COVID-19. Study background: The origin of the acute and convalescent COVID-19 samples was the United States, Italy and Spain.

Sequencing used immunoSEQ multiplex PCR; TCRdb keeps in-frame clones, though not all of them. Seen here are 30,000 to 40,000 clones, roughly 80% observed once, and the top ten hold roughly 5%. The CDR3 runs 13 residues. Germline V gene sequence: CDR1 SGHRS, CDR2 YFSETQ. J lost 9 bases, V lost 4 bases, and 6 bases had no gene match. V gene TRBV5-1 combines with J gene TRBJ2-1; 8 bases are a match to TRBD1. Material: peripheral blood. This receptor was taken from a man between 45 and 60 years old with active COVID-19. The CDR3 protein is CASSVIQGGEQFF. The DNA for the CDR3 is TGCGCCAGCAGCGTTATACAGGGGGGTGAGCAGTTCTTC.